The clone carrying this T cell receptor beta chain was recorded many times. Antigen specificity is unknown. The germline V gene has CDR1 SGHRS and CDR2 YFSETQ. CDR3 length equals 13 residues. V lost 5 bases, J lost 4 bases, and 5 bases stayed unmatched. The data were obtained in a study of T cells in Graves' hyperthyroidism and ophthalmopathy. Study observations and caveats: Also found in blood were most expanded thyroid clonotypes above 0.001. Median prediction lead before ophthalmopathy onset was around seven months with the model.

Patients having uncontrolled infection, another autoimmune disease, pregnancy or lactation were not included. Used for diagnoses were clinical symptoms, serum thyroxine and TRAb, thyroid ultrasound and orbital computed tomography. TCR beta CDR3 sequences were amplified from RNA transcripts. HTBI primers were the set used in a first-round RT-PCR of the TCR CDR3. TCRdb re-called the multiplex PCR reads through MiXCR, storing one row per CDR3 protein. This repertoire shows about 570,000 distinct CDR3 sequences, roughly 46% found once; its top ten account for under 20%. The chain links TRBV5-1 to TRBJ2-7, with 8 bases identical to TRBD1. This receptor was identified in an adult woman with Graves' disease, either hyperthyroidism or ophthalmopathy (not recorded which). The sample taken for sequencing was peripheral blood or thyroid tissue (not recorded which). This chain's CDR3 is CASRRTGYYEQYF. Written as DNA, the CDR3 is TGCGCCAGCAGGCGGACAGGGTATTACGAGCAGTACTTC.